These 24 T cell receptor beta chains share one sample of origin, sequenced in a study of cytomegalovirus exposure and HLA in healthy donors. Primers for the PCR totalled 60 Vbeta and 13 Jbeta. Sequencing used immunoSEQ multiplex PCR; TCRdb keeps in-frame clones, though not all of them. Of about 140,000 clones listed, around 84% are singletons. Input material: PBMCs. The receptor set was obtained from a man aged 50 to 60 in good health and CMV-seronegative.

The CDR3 loop is CASSGGGYNEQFF. Written as DNA, the CDR3 is TGTGCCAGCAGTGGCGGGGGGTACAATGAGCAGTTCTTC. The rearrangement links TRBV28 to TRBJ2-1, with 8 bases lining up with TRBD2. This CDR3 has 13 residues. Looked up from germline, CDR1 is MDHEN and CDR2 is SYDVKM. The J segment lost 4 bases and the V segment lost 5 bases, leaving 1 base of the junction unmatched.

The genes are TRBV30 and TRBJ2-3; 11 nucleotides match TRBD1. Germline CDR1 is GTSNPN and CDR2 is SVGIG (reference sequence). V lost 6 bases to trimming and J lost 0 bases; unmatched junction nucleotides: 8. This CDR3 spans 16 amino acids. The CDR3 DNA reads TGTGCCTGTTATCGACGGGACAGGGGGAGCACAGATACGCAGTATTTT. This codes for CACYRRDRGSTDTQYF.

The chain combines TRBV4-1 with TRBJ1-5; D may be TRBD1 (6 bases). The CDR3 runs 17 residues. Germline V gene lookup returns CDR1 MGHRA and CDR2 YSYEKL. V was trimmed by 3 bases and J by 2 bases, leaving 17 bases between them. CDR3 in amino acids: CASSQGLTGRGNQPQHF. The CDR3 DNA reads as TGCGCCAGCAGCCAGGGTCTGACAGGCCGAGGCAATCAGCCCCAGCATTTT.

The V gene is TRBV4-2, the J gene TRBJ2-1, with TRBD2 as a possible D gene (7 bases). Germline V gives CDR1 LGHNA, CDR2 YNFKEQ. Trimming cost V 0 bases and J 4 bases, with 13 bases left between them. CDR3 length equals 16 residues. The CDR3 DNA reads TGTGCCAGCAGCCAAGACGCGGGGGCGGGTTACAATGAGCAGTTCTTC. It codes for CASSQDAGAGYNEQFF.

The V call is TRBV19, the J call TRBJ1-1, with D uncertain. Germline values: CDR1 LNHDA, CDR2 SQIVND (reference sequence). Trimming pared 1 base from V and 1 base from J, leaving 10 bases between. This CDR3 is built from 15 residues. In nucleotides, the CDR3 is TGTGCCAGTAGTATAGTAGGCCCAGGGAACACTGAAGCTTTCTTT. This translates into CASSIVGPGNTEAFF.

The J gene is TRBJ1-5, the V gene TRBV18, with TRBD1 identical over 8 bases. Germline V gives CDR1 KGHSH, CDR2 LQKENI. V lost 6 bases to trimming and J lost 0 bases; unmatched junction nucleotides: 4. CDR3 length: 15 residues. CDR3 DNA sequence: TGTGCCAGCTCTTGGACAGGGAATAGCAATCAGCCCCAGCATTTT. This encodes CASSWTGNSNQPQHF. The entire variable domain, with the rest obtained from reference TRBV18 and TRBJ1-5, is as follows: NAGVMQNPRHLVRRRGQEARLRCSPMKGHSHVYWYRQLPEEGLKFMVYLQKENIIDESGMPKERFSAEFPKEGPSILRIQQVVRGDSAAYFCASSWTGNSNQPQHFGDGTRLSIL.

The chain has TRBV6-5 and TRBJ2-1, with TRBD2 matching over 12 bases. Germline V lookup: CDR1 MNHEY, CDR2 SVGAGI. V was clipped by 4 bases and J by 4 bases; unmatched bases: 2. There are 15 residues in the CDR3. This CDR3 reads CASSSGLAGYNEQFF. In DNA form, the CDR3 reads TGTGCCAGCAGTTCCGGACTAGCGGGGTACAATGAGCAGTTCTTC.

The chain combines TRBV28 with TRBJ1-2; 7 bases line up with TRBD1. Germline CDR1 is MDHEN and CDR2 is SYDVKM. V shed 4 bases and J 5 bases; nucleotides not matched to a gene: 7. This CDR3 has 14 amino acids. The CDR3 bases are TGTGCCAGCAGTTCGGGACAGCAGACTTATGGCTACACCTTC. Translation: CASSSGQQTYGYTF.

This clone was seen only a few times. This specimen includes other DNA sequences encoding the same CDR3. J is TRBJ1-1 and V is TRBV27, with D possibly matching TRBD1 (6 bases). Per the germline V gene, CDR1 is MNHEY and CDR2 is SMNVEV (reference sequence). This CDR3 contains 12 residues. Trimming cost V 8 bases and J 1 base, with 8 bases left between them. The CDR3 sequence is CASRTANTEAFF. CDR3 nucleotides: TGTGCCAGCCGGACAGCGAACACTGAAGCTTTCTTT.

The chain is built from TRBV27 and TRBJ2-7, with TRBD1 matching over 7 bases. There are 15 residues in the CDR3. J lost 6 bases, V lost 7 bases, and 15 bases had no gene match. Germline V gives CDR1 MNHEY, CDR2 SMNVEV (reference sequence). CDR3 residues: CASNDRVAIYGEQYF. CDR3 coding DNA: TGTGCCAGCAACGACAGGGTGGCCATCTACGGCGAGCAGTACTTC.

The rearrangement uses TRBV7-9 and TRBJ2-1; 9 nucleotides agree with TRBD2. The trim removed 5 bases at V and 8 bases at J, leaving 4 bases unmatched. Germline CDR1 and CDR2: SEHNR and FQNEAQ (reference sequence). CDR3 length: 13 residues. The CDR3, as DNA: TGTGCCAGCAGCCTAGGACTAGCGCATGAGCAGTTCTTC. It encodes CASSLGLAHEQFF. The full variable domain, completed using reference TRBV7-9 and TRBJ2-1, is DTGVSQNPRHKITKRGQNVTFRCDPISEHNRLYWYRQTLGQGPEFLTYFQNEAQLEKSRLLSDRFSAERPKGSFSTLEIQRTEQGDSAMYLCASSLGLAHEQFFGPGTRLTVL.

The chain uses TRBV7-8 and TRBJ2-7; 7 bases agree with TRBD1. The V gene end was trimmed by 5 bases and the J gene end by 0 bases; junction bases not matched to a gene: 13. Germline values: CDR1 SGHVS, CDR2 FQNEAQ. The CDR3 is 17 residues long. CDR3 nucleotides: TGTGCCAGCAGCCCCCTCAACAGGGGCCCAAGCTCCTACGAGCAGTACTTC. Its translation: CASSPLNRGPSSYEQYF. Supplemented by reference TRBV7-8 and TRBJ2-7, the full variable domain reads GAGVSQSPRYKVAKRGQDVALRCDPISGHVSLFWYQQALGQGPEFLTYFQNEAQLDKSGLPSDRFFAERPEGSVSTLKIQRTQQEDSAVYLCASSPLNRGPSSYEQYFGPGTRLTVT.

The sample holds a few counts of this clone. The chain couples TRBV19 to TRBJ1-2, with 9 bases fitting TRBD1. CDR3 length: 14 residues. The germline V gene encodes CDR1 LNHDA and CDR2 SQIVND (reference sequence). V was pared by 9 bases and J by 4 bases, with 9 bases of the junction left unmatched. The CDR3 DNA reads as TGTGCCAGCGGGAACAGGGGGCTTGGCTATGGCTACACCTTC. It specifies CASGNRGLGYGYTF. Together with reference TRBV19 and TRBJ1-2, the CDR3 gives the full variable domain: DGGITQSPKYLFRKEGQNVTLSCEQNLNHDAMYWYRQDPGQGLRLIYYSQIVNDFQKGDIAEGYSVSREKKESFPLTVTSAQKNPTAFYLCASGNRGLGYGYTFGSGTRLTVV.

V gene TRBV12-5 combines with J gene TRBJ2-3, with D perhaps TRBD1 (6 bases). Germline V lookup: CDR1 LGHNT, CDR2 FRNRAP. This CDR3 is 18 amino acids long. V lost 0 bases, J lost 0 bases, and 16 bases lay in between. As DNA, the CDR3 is TGTGCTAGTGGTTTGGTGACAGGACGATTAGATAGCACAGATACGCAGTATTTT. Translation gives CASGLVTGRLDSTDTQYF.

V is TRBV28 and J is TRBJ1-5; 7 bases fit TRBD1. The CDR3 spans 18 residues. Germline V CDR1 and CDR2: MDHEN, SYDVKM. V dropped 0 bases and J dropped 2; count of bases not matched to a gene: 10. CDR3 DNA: TGTGCCAGCAGTTTATGGCAAGTGGAGGGGGCGGGCAATCAGCCCCAGCATTTT. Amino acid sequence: CASSLWQVEGAGNQPQHF.

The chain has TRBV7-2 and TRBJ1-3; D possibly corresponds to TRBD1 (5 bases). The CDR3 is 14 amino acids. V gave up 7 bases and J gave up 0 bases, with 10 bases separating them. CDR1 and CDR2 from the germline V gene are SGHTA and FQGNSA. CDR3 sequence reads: CASTQGSSGNTIYF. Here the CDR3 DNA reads TGTGCCAGCACCCAGGGAAGCTCTGGAAACACCATATATTTT.

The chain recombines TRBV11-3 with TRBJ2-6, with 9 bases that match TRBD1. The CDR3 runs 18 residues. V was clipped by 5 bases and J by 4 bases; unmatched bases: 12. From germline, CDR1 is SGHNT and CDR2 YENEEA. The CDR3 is CASSQRTGGAPGANVLTF. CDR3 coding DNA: TGTGCCAGCAGCCAACGCACAGGGGGCGCCCCAGGGGCCAACGTCCTGACTTTC.

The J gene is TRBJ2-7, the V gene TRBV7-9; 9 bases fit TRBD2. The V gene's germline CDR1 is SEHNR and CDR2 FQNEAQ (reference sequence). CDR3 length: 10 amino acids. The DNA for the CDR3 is TGTGCTAGCGGGAGCTACGAGCAGTACTTC. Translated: CASGSYEQYF.

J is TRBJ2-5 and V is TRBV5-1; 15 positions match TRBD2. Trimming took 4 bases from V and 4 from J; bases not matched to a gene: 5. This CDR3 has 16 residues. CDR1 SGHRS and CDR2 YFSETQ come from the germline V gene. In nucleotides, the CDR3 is TGCGCCAGCAGCCCAGGACTAGCGGGGGGGCGAGAGACCCAGTACTTC. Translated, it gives CASSPGLAGGRETQYF.

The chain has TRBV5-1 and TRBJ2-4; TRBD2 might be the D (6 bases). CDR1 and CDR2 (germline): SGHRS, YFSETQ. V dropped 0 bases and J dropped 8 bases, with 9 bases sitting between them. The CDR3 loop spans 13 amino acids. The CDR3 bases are TGCGCCAGCAGCTTGGGGGGGGAGGACATTCAGTACTTC. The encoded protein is CASSLGGEDIQYF.

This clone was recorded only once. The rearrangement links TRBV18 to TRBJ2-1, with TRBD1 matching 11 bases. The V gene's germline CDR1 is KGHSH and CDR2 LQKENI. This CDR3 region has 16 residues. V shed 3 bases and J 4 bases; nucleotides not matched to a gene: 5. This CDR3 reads CASSPLGQGEYNEQFF. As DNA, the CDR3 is TGTGCCAGCTCACCTCTGGGACAGGGGGAGTACAATGAGCAGTTCTTC.

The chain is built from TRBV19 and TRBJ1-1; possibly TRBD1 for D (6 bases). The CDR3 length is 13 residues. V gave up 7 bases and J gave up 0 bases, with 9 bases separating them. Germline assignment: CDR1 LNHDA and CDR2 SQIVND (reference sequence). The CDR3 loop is CASKGHMNTEAFF. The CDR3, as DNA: TGTGCCAGTAAGGGACACATGAACACTGAAGCTTTCTTT. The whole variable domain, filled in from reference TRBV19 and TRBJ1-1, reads DGGITQSPKYLFRKEGQNVTLSCEQNLNHDAMYWYRQDPGQGLRLIYYSQIVNDFQKGDIAEGYSVSREKKESFPLTVTSAQKNPTAFYLCASKGHMNTEAFFGQGTRLTVV.

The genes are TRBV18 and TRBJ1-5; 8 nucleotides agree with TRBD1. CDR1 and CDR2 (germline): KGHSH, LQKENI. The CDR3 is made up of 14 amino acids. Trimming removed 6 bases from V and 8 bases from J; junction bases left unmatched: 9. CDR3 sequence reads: CASSQDRVGKPQHF. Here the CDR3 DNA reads TGTGCCAGCTCTCAGGACAGGGTAGGCAAGCCCCAGCATTTT.

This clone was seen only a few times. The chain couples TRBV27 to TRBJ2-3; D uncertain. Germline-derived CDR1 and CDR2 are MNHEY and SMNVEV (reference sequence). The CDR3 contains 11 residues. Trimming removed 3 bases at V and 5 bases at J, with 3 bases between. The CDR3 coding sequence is TGTGCCAGCAGTTTCGGAGATACGCAGTATTTT. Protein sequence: CASSFGDTQYF.